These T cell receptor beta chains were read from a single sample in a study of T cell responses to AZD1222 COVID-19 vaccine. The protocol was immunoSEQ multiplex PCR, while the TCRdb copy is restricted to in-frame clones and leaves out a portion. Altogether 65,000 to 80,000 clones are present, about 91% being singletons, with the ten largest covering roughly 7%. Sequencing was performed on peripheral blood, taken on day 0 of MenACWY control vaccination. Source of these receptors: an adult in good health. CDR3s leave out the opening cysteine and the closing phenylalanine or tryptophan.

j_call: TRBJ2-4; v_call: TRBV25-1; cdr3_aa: VVGGGNIQY
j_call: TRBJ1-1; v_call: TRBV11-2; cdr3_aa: ASSEEAF
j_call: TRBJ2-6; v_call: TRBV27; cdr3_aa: ASSLSGVGGANVLT
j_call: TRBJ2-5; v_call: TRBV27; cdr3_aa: ASRTGGLADQETQY
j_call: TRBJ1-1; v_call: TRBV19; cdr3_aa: ASSIGPANTEAF
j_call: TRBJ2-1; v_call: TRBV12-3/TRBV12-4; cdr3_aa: ASSISPEQF
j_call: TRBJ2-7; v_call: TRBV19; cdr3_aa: ASSTLAGAREQY
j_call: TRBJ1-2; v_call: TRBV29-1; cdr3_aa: SVQRGQDNYGYT
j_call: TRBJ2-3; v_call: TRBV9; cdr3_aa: ASSASGGLAGGPGTDTQY
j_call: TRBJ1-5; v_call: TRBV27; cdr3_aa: ASSLMSGDQPQH
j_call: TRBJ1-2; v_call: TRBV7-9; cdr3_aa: ASSPGQANYGYT
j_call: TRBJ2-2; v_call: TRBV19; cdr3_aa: ASSIVAANTGELF
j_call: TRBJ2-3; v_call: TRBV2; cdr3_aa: ASSVGQGTDTQY
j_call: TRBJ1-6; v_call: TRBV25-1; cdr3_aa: ASSEGSGLNSPLH
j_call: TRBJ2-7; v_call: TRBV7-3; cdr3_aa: ASSPGTVPYEQY
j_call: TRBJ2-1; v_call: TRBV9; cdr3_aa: ASSVSSATSEQF
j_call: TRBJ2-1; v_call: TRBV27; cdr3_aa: ASSRVGYYNEQF
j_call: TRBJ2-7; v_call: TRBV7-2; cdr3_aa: ASSTIPPRLAGDSYEQY
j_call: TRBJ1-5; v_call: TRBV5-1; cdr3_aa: ASSLWGQGNQPQH
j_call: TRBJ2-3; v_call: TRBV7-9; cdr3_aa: ASSLATGQTDTQY
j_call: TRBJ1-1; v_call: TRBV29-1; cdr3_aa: SVGRGFEAF
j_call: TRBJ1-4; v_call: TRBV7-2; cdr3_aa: ASSYFPWAVNEKLF
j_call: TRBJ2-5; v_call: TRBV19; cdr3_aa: ASSGAYGVQETQY
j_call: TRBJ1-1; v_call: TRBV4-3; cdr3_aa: ASSQDSRGREAF
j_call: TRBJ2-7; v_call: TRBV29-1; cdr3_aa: SVPMGTSGNYGQY
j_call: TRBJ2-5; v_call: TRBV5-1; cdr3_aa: ASSFGVRETQY
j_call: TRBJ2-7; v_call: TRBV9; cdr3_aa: ASSVGVSGGTYEQY
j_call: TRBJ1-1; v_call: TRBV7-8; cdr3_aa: ASSLRTGGTEAF
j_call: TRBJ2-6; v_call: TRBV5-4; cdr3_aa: ASSLDNSGANVLT
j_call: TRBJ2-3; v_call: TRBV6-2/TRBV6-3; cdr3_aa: ASSYVYGRPGTDTQY
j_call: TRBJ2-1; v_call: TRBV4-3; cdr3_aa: ASSQDWSRLGGNEQF
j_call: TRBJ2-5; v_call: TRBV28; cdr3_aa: ASSGPALETQY
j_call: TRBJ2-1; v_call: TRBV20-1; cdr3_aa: SASSPTSGSVEQF
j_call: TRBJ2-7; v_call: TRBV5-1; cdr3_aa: ASSGFLSGSSYEQY
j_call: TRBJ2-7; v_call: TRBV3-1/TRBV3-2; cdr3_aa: ASSPANRGRYEQY
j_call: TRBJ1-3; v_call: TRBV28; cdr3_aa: ASRHRGNRWDTIY
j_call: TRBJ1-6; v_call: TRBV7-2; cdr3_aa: ASSPSGGNSPLH
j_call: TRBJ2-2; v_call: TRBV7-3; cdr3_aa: ASSLGQGNPGELF
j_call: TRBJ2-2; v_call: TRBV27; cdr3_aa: ASSLHRNTGELF
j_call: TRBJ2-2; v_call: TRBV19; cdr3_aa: ASSIRTDQGAGELF
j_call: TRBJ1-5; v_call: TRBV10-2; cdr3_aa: ASSNRDLDQPQH
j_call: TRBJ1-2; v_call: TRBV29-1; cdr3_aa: SVEDLATSRRGYT
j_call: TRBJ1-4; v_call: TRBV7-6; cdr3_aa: ASSFQGSVDEKLF
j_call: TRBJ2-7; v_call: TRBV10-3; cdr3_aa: AISALTGTYEQY
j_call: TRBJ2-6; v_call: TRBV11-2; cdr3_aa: ASSLEGTSGANVLT
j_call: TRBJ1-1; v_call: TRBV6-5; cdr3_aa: ASRIGQGSTEAF
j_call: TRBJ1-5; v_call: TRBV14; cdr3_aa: ASSQETIPTNQPQH
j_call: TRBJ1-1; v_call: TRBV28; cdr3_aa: ASSTGGGAVGEAF
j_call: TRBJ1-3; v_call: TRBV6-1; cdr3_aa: ASSAATALASGNTIY
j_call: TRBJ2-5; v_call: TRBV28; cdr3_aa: ASSLSPRDSQETQY
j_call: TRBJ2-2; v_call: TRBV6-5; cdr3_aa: ASSYGTPVTGELF
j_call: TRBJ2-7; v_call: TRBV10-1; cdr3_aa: ASSAEVTYEQY
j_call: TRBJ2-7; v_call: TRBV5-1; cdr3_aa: ASSGQGSYEQY